The clone carrying this T cell receptor (beta chain) was counted between two and nine times. Its antigen is not known. From germline, CDR1 is SGHNT and CDR2 YENEEA. The CDR3 extends over 13 amino acids. The ends were cut back, 3 bases at V and 4 bases at J, with 8 bases in the middle. This entry is derived from a study of identical twins. Study-level points and caveats: Models underestimated out-of-frame TCR alpha sharing in monozygotic twins.

After template switching added a universal primer site, the resulting cDNA carried unique molecular identifiers. TCRdb itself ran the 5' RACE reads through MiXCR, one entry per CDR3 protein. The sample has 450,000 or so distinct CDR3 sequences, approximately 25% seen once. The same sample was also used in a study of T cells expressing NK-cell markers. That work contributes: Dominant NKG2C+ clonotypes accounted for roughly 1.0-7.5% of CD8+ T cells in six or seven donors.

The chain links TRBV11-3 to TRBJ2-3; D ambiguous. This receptor was obtained from a woman younger than 30 in good health. The sample consisted of CD4+ T cells sorted from blood. CDR3: CASSFRVSDTQYF. CDR3 sequence (DNA): TGTGCCAGCAGCTTCCGGGTGTCAGATACGCAGTATTTT.